Listed here is a single T cell receptor beta chain. Its antigen is not known. These data are taken from a study of cytomegalovirus exposure and HLA in healthy donors. It was healthy bone marrow donors who served as donors. CDR3 size: 12 residues. V lost 6 bases and J lost 10, with 10 bases in between. Germline V gene data show CDR1 as MNHEY and CDR2 as SMNVEV (reference sequence). General study findings and limits: Most sequenced TCRs were rare (though some public TCRs occurred in many donors). Analysis was performed later, and it showed HLA-associated TCR beta chains to be more clonally expanded than equally common others.

PCR amplification relied on 60 Vbeta primers (plus 13 Jbeta primers). Sequencing was performed with immunoSEQ multiplex PCR; in TCRdb, only in-frame clones are kept and a portion is missing. The sample comprises about 120,000 clones, about 78% of which are singletons, and around 12% rests with the top ten. The receptor was derived from a woman aged 40 to 49 in good health and CMV-seropositive. The chain carries TRBV27 and TRBJ1-6; no firm D call. The sample was PBMCs. DNA of the CDR3: TGTGCCAGCAGGCAAGTCGGGTCACCCCTCCACTTT. Translation gives CASRQVGSPLHF.